The 3 T cell receptor beta chains reported below all come from one sample, sequenced in a study of shared clonotypes between healthy human individuals. Naive CD8 cells lacked CD45RO and underwent positive selection for CCR7, leaving out terminally differentiated effector memory CD45RA+ cells. Repertoires were generated with immunoSEQ multiplex PCR, while TCRdb's copy carries only in-frame clones and drops some. The sample gives roughly 850,000 clones, 96% of which show up once; around 0.21% is in the top ten. Sequencing input: naive CD8+ T cells sorted from blood. Receptor source: a young man in good health.

The V and J genes are TRBV14 and TRBJ2-2; 9 bases are shared with TRBD1. This CDR3 spans 16 amino acids. The J segment lost 6 bases and the V segment lost 2 bases, leaving 7 bases of the junction unmatched. Per germline, CDR1 SGHDN and CDR2 FVKESK. The CDR3 loop is CASSQPGQGVPGELFF. In nucleotides, the CDR3 is TGTGCCAGCAGCCAACCGGGACAGGGTGTCCCCGGGGAGCTGTTTTTT.

The chain carries TRBV27 and TRBJ2-7; tentative D call: TRBD1 (6 bases). The CDR3 loop spans 16 amino acids. V lost 5 bases to trimming and J lost 4 bases, with 21 bases between them. The germline V gene has CDR1 MNHEY and CDR2 SMNVEV (reference sequence). The DNA for the CDR3 is TGTGCCAGCAGTACACTCACCGGGACACGTGCGTACGAGCAGTACTTC. Its translation: CASSTLTGTRAYEQYF.

To note about this clone: One end of the junction is discordant with germline, which a read error may explain. The same CDR3 is also encoded by other DNA sequences in this sample. The DNA of the CDR3 is TGTGCTAGCAGTCCGGGACAGGGGGCCTACGAGCAGTACTTC. This codes for CASSPGQGAYEQYF. The rearrangement links TRBV7-7 to TRBJ2-7, with 11 bases identical to TRBD1. Germline values: CDR1 SSHAT, CDR2 FNYEAQ (reference sequence). The CDR3 covers 14 residues.